The 2 T cell receptor beta chains reported below all come from one sample, sequenced in a study of T-cell memory formation after mild COVID-19 (dated by TCRdb to the early 2020s). The library was generated by 5' RACE. TCRdb names Illumina NovaSeq 6000 as the instrument used. In-frame beta chains were kept once TCRdb had trimmed the public reads at Q25 with fastp and called clones with MiXCR. Records with the same CDR3 protein are collapsed into one entry carrying the most frequent genes and DNA. The sample table shows 150,000 to 200,000 distinct CDR3 sequences, and more than 12% are seen once. The ten most abundant clones make up roughly 13% of the sample. Sequenced sample: PBMCs or a T cell subset sorted from them (not recorded which). These receptor sequences come from an adult woman who had mild COVID-19 (a few samples of this study predate the infection). The sample titles of this study are shuffled in the database, so cell type and time point are left out; the donor was told from shared clones.

This clonotype was detected only a few times. The V call is TRBV25-1, the J call TRBJ2-1; perhaps TRBD1 as D (6 bases). The CDR3 is 17 residues long. CDR1 MGHDK and CDR2 SYGVNS come from the germline V gene. Trimming left V 7 bases short and J 3 bases short, with 22 bases between. CDR3 in amino acids: CASTRETGTVVYNEQFF. For the CDR3, the DNA is TGTGCCAGCACCCGAGAGACAGGAACCGTGGTCTACAATGAGCAGTTCTTC. Complete variable domain (other parts from reference TRBV25-1 and TRBJ2-1): EADIYQTPRYLVIGTGKKITLECSQTMGHDKMYWYQQDPGMELHLIHYSYGVNSTEKGDLSSESTVSRIRTEHFPLTLESARPSHTSQYLCASTRETGTVVYNEQFFGPGTRLTVL.

Ten or more counts support this clonotype. In DNA form, the CDR3 reads TGTGCCAGCAGCCCGAGCCGAGAGAGGCTAGCGGATTTCACCGGGGAGCTGTTTTTT. Protein sequence: CASSPSRERLADFTGELFF. This rearrangement joins TRBV7-3 to TRBJ2-2, with 7 bases lining up with TRBD2. Germline trimming cut 5 bases from V and 4 bases from J; bases unmatched to any gene: 19. The CDR3 is 19 residues long. Germline V CDR1 and CDR2: SGHTA, FQGTGA.